These 24 T cell receptor beta chains originate from one sample sequenced in a study of cytomegalovirus exposure and HLA in healthy donors (dated by TCRdb to about 2017). Library construction relied on the immunoSEQ multiplex PCR assay. The multiplex PCR relied on a mix of 60 forward primers for TCR Vbeta segments and 13 reverse primers for TCR Jbeta segments. TCRdb took this table from immuneACCESS and kept in-frame rearrangements with V and J called. Such tables lack part of the clones; where checked against another copy, unresolved V genes explain under half of the gap, and the rest is unexplained. The record for this sample contains around 74,000 clones. The ten largest clones represent about 4.2% of the sample. Sequencing used PBMCs. The receptors originated from a young man in good health and CMV-seronegative.

This chain connects TRBV2 to TRBJ2-1; D may be TRBD2 (6 bases). The ends were cut back, 2 bases at V and 0 bases at J, with 11 bases in the middle. There are 16 residues in the CDR3. From germline, CDR1 is SNHLY and CDR2 FYNNEI. The CDR3 nucleotides are TGTGCCAGCAGTGAAAGGCTAGCGAGCTCCTACAATGAGCAGTTCTTC. This codes for CASSERLASSYNEQFF.

V and J are TRBV5-6 and TRBJ1-1; D perhaps matches TRBD1 (5 bases). Germline CDR1 SGHDT, CDR2 YYEEEE. With 3 bases removed from V and 3 bases from J, the gap between germline ends came to 12 bases. The CDR3 length is 14 residues. As DNA, the CDR3 is TGTGCCAGCAGCTCAGCCAGGGTTTACACTGAAGCTTTCTTT. It codes for CASSSARVYTEAFF.

The V and J genes are TRBV10-3 and TRBJ2-6, with 8 nucleotides matching TRBD1. Germline lookup yields CDR1 ENHRY and CDR2 SYGVKD. The length of the CDR3 is 15 residues. After removal of 11 bases from V and 1 base from J, the junction contained 7 bases not matched to a gene. The CDR3: CAATGEFSGANVLTF. For the CDR3, the DNA is TGTGCCGCGACAGGGGAGTTTTCTGGGGCCAACGTCCTGACTTTC.

The chain employs TRBV10-3 and TRBJ2-7; 7 bases are shared with TRBD1. CDR1 and CDR2 from the germline V gene are ENHRY and SYGVKD. The CDR3 has 15 amino acids. V lost 3 bases and J lost 0; bases outside the gene matches: 5. The CDR3 spells CAISDSTGSSYEQYF. The CDR3 nucleotides read TGTGCCATCAGTGATTCGACAGGGAGCTCCTACGAGCAGTACTTC.

The chain joins TRBV6-1 to TRBJ1-6; 9 positions match TRBD1. V lost 4 bases and J lost 7; bases outside the gene matches: 5. CDR3 length equals 15 residues. CDR1 is MNHNS and CDR2 is SASEGT in the germline V gene. The CDR3 nucleotides read TGTGCCAGCAGTGTCAGACAGGGGGACAATTCACCCCTCCACTTT. Amino acids: CASSVRQGDNSPLHF.

V and J are TRBV18 and TRBJ2-7; 10 positions agree with TRBD1. Germline trimming cut 2 bases from V and 4 bases from J; bases unmatched to any gene: 5. The CDR3 spans 15 residues. CDR1 is KGHSH, CDR2 LQKENI, per germline. CDR3 region: CASSPGTGATYEQYF. CDR3 bases: TGTGCCAGCTCACCAGGGACAGGGGCGACATACGAGCAGTACTTC.

V is TRBV11-2 and J is TRBJ2-1; possibly TRBD2 for D (5 bases). Trimming removed 1 base from V and 6 bases from J, with 13 bases in between. The CDR3 consists of 15 residues. The V gene's germline CDR1 is SGHAT and CDR2 FQNNGV. This chain's CDR3 is CASSLGDHRGNEQFF. The CDR3 nucleotides read TGTGCCAGCAGCTTAGGAGACCATCGGGGCAATGAGCAGTTCTTC.

This chain uses TRBV2 with TRBJ2-1, with TRBD1 as a possible D gene (5 bases). The germline V gene encodes CDR1 SNHLY and CDR2 FYNNEI. V lost 6 bases, J lost 7 bases, and 10 bases lay in between. This CDR3 contains 12 residues. CDR3 sequence (DNA): TGTGCCAGCAGGGCTAGGGGTAATGAGCAGTTCTTC. This translates into CASRARGNEQFF.

As concerns this clone: A junction end diverges from the germline sequence, so it may reflect a read error. Other DNA sequences in this specimen translate into the identical CDR3. V usage is TRBV6-5 and J usage is TRBJ2-7; 7 nucleotides align to TRBD1. This CDR3 contains 15 residues. The V gene's germline CDR1 is MNHEY and CDR2 SVGAGI. CDR3 sequence: CASSYSHRGLYEQYF. Written as DNA, the CDR3 is TGTGCCAGCAGTTACTCGCACAGGGGTTTGTACGAACAGTACTTC.

The genes are TRBV5-1 and TRBJ2-5, with 11 bases aligning to TRBD2. Per the germline V gene, CDR1 is SGHRS and CDR2 is YFSETQ. Trimming removed 4 bases from V and 4 bases from J; junction bases left unmatched: 9. The CDR3 has 16 amino acids. The chain's CDR3 is CASSVELAGDGETQYF. Here the CDR3 DNA reads TGCGCCAGCAGCGTGGAACTAGCGGGAGATGGAGAGACCCAGTACTTC.

The chain links TRBV27 to TRBJ2-7, with 9 bases matching TRBD1. Losses at the gene ends were 6 bases for V and 7 bases for J; bases not matched to a gene: 10. CDR3 length equals 14 residues. From germline, CDR1 is MNHEY and CDR2 SMNVEV (reference sequence). The CDR3 bases are TGTGCCAGCAGCCTTACCGGGACAGGGCAAGAGCAGTACTTC. This gives the protein CASSLTGTGQEQYF.

The chain employs TRBV19 and TRBJ1-2; D possibly corresponds to TRBD1 (5 bases). The CDR3 extends over 15 amino acids. With 4 bases removed from V and 4 bases from J, the gap between germline ends came to 16 bases. Germline V CDR1 and CDR2: LNHDA, SQIVND (reference sequence). The CDR3 loop is CASSRGQTVFYGYTF. CDR3 bases: TGTGCCAGTAGTAGGGGTCAGACAGTCTTCTATGGCTACACCTTC. Combining the CDR3 with reference TRBV19 and TRBJ1-2 gives the whole variable domain DGGITQSPKYLFRKEGQNVTLSCEQNLNHDAMYWYRQDPGQGLRLIYYSQIVNDFQKGDIAEGYSVSREKKESFPLTVTSAQKNPTAFYLCASSRGQTVFYGYTFGSGTRLTVV.

Written as DNA, the CDR3 is TGTGCCAGCAGCTTCCGACAGGGGGCGAGGAATCAGCCCCAGCATTTT. This encodes CASSFRQGARNQPQHF. The chain carries TRBV7-8 and TRBJ1-5; 10 bases agree with TRBD1. The CDR3 spans 16 residues. The V gene end was trimmed by 3 bases and the J gene end by 4 bases; junction bases not matched to a gene: 6. Germline CDR1 and CDR2: SGHVS and FQNEAQ.

V and J are TRBV7-6 and TRBJ2-7; 9 bases line up with TRBD2. J gave up 2 bases and V 8 bases, and 7 bases lay outside the gene matches. In germline, CDR1 is SGHVS, CDR2 FNYEAQ. There are 14 residues in the CDR3. The CDR3 is CASGKTSGTYEQYF. The CDR3 DNA follows: TGTGCCAGCGGGAAGACTAGCGGAACCTACGAGCAGTACTTC.

The gene calls are TRBV9 and TRBJ2-3; 8 bases are a match to TRBD2. This CDR3 is 16 amino acids long. Trimming at V came to 4 bases and at J to 2 bases, leaving 9 bases not matched to a gene. Germline V gene data show CDR1 as SGDLS and CDR2 as YYNGEE. The chain's CDR3 is CASSYGGGTTTDTQYF. CDR3 nucleotide sequence: TGTGCCAGCAGCTACGGGGGGGGCACTACCACAGATACGCAGTATTTT.

This chain uses TRBV28 with TRBJ2-1, with 7 nucleotides matching TRBD2. The junction had 12 bases not matched to a gene; V was cut back by 8 bases and J by 5 bases. The CDR3 runs 15 residues. The V gene's germline CDR1 is MDHEN and CDR2 SYDVKM. Here the CDR3 reads CASPPRGERNNEQFF. The CDR3 bases are TGTGCCAGCCCACCCCGGGGGGAAAGGAACAATGAGCAGTTCTTC.

CDR3 bases: TGTGCCAGCAGCTTGGGTCTGAGAGAGAGCACTGAAGCTTTCTTT. This codes for CASSLGLRESTEAFF. The rearrangement links TRBV5-6 to TRBJ1-1; no clear D. Germline assignment: CDR1 SGHDT and CDR2 YYEEEE. Trimming took off 0 bases at V and 4 bases at J, with 13 bases between the two ends. This CDR3 region has 15 residues.

The chain is built from TRBV6-1 and TRBJ1-1; D may be TRBD1 (6 bases). V lost 10 bases and J lost 3, with 18 bases in between. The CDR3 is 14 residues long. Germline V gene data show CDR1 as MNHNS and CDR2 as SASEGT. The DNA of the CDR3 is TGTGCCACCGCCGGCAGGGGTAAGGACACTGAAGCTTTCTTT. Its protein product is CATAGRGKDTEAFF.

DNA of the CDR3: TGCGCCAGCAGCTTGGCTTCCCGGGGTATAGTAGATACGCAGTATTTT. It is translated as CASSLASRGIVDTQYF. The chain couples TRBV5-1 to TRBJ2-3; a weak D match, TRBD2 (5 bases). Trimming shortened V by 0 bases and J by 5 bases, and 16 bases separated the two germline ends. Looked up from germline, CDR1 is SGHRS and CDR2 is YFSETQ. The CDR3 extends over 16 amino acids. The variable domain in full, completed from reference TRBV5-1 and TRBJ2-3, reads KAGVTQTPRYLIKTRGQQVTLSCSPISGHRSVSWYQQTPGQGLQFLFEYFSETQRNKGNFPGRFSGRQFSNSRSEMNVSTLELGDSALYLCASSLASRGIVDTQYFGPGTRLTVL.

J is TRBJ2-3 and V is TRBV7-9; possibly TRBD1 for D (6 bases). This CDR3 contains 14 residues. CDR1 and CDR2 (germline): SEHNR, FQNEAQ (reference sequence). Trimming cost V 5 bases and J 5 bases, with 14 bases left between them. CDR3 DNA: TGTGCCAGCAGCCTGAGCCTCAGGGGAGATACGCAGTATTTT. This encodes CASSLSLRGDTQYF.

The chain carries TRBV27 and TRBJ2-1; 12 bases align to TRBD2. Germline V lookup: CDR1 MNHEY, CDR2 SMNVEV (reference sequence). This CDR3 is 17 amino acids long. Unmatched junction bases numbered 5, after V lost 3 bases and J lost 2 bases. The CDR3 protein is CASSLGTSGPTYNEQFF. The DNA for the CDR3 is TGTGCCAGCAGTTTGGGGACTAGCGGGCCAACCTACAATGAGCAGTTCTTC.

The genes are TRBV7-3 and TRBJ2-3, with 7 bases lining up with TRBD1. The CDR3 has 13 amino acids. The V gene's germline CDR1 is SGHTA and CDR2 FQGTGA. The junction had 2 bases not matched to a gene; V was cut back by 4 bases and J by 4 bases. The CDR3 nucleotides are TGTGCCAGCAGCTCCCAGGGGGCAGATACGCAGTATTTT. Its protein is CASSSQGADTQYF.

This chain joins TRBV9 and TRBJ2-7, with 7 nucleotides matching TRBD1. Trimming cost V 5 bases and J 2 bases; bases outside gene matches: 7. This CDR3 has 14 amino acids. Germline lookup yields CDR1 SGDLS and CDR2 YYNGEE. The CDR3 protein is CASSPGDSTYEQYF. The DNA for the CDR3 is TGTGCCAGCAGTCCCGGGGACAGCACCTACGAGCAGTACTTC.

The rearrangement links TRBV5-1 to TRBJ2-2; D is perhaps TRBD2 (6 bases). Trimming removed 4 bases at V and 9 bases at J, with 19 bases between. The CDR3 contains 15 residues. Germline CDR1 reads SGHRS; CDR2 reads YFSETQ. The CDR3 protein is CASSPGTYTPRELFF. Here the CDR3 DNA reads TGCGCCAGCAGCCCCGGGACTTATACCCCCCGGGAGCTGTTTTTT.